This entry features one T cell receptor beta chain sequence. Data came from immunoSEQ multiplex PCR; TCRdb stores just in-frame clones and leaves some out. The sample has some 1 million clones, approximately 68% seen once; the top ten hold about 1.5%. The data derive from a study of shared clonotypes between healthy human individuals. The germline V and J ends were trimmed by 3 bases and 5 bases, with 15 bases remaining between them. The CDR3 runs to 14 residues. CDR1 is SGHRS and CDR2 is YFSETQ in the germline V gene. Sequencing was done on a sample of memory CD4+ T cells sorted from blood. Subset specified: CD45RA-negative fraction. The V call is TRBV5-1, the J call TRBJ2-7; weak D call: TRBD2 (6 bases). This receptor was taken from a man in his late teens or twenties in good health. In DNA, the CDR3 is TGCGCCAGCAGCTACGGGGGAGAGGGGCACGAGCAGTACTTC. This codes for CASSYGGEGHEQYF.